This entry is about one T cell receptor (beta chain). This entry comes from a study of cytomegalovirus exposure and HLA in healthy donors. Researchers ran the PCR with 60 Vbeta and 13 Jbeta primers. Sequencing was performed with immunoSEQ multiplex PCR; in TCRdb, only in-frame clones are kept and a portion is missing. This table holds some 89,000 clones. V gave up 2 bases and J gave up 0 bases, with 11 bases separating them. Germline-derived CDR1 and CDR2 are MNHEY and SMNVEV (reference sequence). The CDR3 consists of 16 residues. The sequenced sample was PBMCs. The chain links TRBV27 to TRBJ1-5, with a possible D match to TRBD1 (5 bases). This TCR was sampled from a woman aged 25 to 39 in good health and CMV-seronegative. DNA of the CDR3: TGTGCCAGCAGTTTAGGCCAGGGTTATAGCAATCAGCCCCAGCATTTT. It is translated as CASSLGQGYSNQPQHF.